The 9 T cell receptor beta chains below all came from one sample that was sequenced in a study of cytomegalovirus exposure and HLA in healthy donors. Profiling relied on immunoSEQ multiplex PCR, and the TCRdb table lists in-frame clones only, not all of them. Among 150,000 to 200,000 clones, around 86% were seen once, and the ten largest hold about 1.6%. The sample comprised PBMCs. Source of these receptors: a woman between 18 and 29 years old in good health and CMV-seronegative.

The gene calls are TRBV7-9 and TRBJ2-7; 9 nucleotides agree with TRBD2. The CDR3 has 13 amino acids. Per the germline V gene, CDR1 is SEHNR and CDR2 is FQNEAQ (reference sequence). V lost 5 bases and J lost 3; bases outside the gene matches: 2. CDR3 sequence: CASSQTSGYEQYF. Written as DNA, the CDR3 is TGTGCCAGCAGCCAGACTAGCGGCTACGAGCAGTACTTC.

The V gene is TRBV18, the J gene TRBJ2-3, with 9 nucleotides matching TRBD2. The CDR3 runs 15 residues. V was pared by 0 bases and J by 5 bases, with 3 bases of the junction left unmatched. Looked up from germline, CDR1 is KGHSH and CDR2 is LQKENI. DNA of the CDR3: TGTGCCAGCTCACCACCTAGCGGGAGTCGAGATACGCAGTATTTT. Encoded protein: CASSPPSGSRDTQYF.

The V gene is TRBV4-1, the J gene TRBJ1-2; 10 positions agree with TRBD1. Germline CDR1 MGHRA, CDR2 YSYEKL. CDR3 length: 17 amino acids. J lost 8 bases, V lost 2 bases, and 14 bases had no gene match. The CDR3 sequence: CASSQTHAPGQGYGYTF. CDR3 DNA: TGCGCCAGCAGCCAAACCCACGCCCCGGGACAGGGGTACGGCTACACCTTC.

This clone has only one observation. This rearrangement joins TRBV5-5 to TRBJ2-7; 7 nucleotides line up with TRBD1. V trimming: 0 bases; J trimming: 3 bases; junction bases outside the gene matches: 9. The CDR3 has 16 amino acids. From germline, CDR1 is SGHKS and CDR2 YYEKEE (reference sequence). CDR3 DNA sequence: TGTGCCAGCAGCTTGGCCGGGGACAGTAACCTCTACGAGCAGTACTTC. Protein sequence: CASSLAGDSNLYEQYF.

DNA for the CDR3: TGTGCCAGCAGCTTAGTAGGACAGCCGACGTTATATCAGCCCCAGCATTTT. Its translation: CASSLVGQPTLYQPQHF. This chain links TRBV7-6 with TRBJ1-5; D is possibly TRBD1 (6 bases). Germline loops: CDR1 SGHVS, CDR2 FNYEAQ. The V and J ends lost 1 base and 5 bases respectively, with 18 bases between them. The CDR3 is made up of 17 amino acids.

This sequence joins TRBV10-3 and TRBJ2-1; TRBD1 matches at 7 bases. V lost 6 bases to trimming and J lost 2 bases; unmatched junction nucleotides: 10. Germline CDR1 ENHRY, CDR2 SYGVKD. The CDR3 has 16 amino acids. CDR3 coding DNA: TGTGCCATCAGCCTCACGTCTACAGGGGCCTACAATGAGCAGTTCTTC. This gives the protein CAISLTSTGAYNEQFF.

This chain connects TRBV6-5 to TRBJ1-2, with unresolved D. Germline CDR1 and CDR2: MNHEY and SVGAGI. V dropped 3 bases and J dropped 0 bases, with 8 bases sitting between them. The CDR3 extends over 14 amino acids. The CDR3: CASSYIGANYGYTF. CDR3 DNA sequence: TGTGCCAGCAGTTATATAGGAGCTAACTATGGCTACACCTTC.

The rearrangement links TRBV11-2 to TRBJ1-1, with no clear D. The germline CDR1 and CDR2 sequences are SGHAT and FQNNGV. The CDR3 runs to 12 residues. V was clipped by 4 bases and J by 5 bases, with 8 bases between them. This CDR3 is CASSYQWTEAFF. CDR3 coding DNA: TGTGCCAGCAGCTATCAGTGGACTGAAGCTTTCTTT.

The genes are TRBV11-2 and TRBJ1-2; no reliable D call. Looked up from germline, CDR1 is SGHAT and CDR2 is FQNNGV. Deletions cut 1 base from V and 4 bases from J, with 10 bases between. This CDR3 is 14 amino acids long. CDR3 sequence reads: CASSLAVDSYGYTF. CDR3 in DNA: TGTGCCAGCAGCTTAGCGGTAGACTCCTATGGCTACACCTTC.